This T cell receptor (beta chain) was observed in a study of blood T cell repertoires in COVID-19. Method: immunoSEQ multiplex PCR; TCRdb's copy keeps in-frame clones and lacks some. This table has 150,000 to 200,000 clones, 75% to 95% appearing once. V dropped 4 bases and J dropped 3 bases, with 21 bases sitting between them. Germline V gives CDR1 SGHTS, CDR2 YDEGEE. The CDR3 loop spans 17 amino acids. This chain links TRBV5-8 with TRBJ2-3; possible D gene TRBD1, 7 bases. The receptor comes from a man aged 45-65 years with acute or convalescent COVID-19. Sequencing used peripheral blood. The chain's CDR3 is CASSPHQGGGRTDTQYF. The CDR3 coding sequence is TGTGCCAGCAGCCCACATCAGGGGGGAGGACGGACAGATACGCAGTATTTT.